These 15 T cell receptor beta chains were all obtained from the same sample, sequenced in a study of blood T cell repertoires in COVID-19. Measured with immunoSEQ multiplex PCR; TCRdb has only the in-frame clones, and not every one. The data contain about 89,000 clones, roughly 78% of them singletons. The sequenced material came from peripheral blood. The receptors stem from a woman older than 75 with acute or convalescent COVID-19.

CDR3 residues: CASSVDSNGYTF. CDR3 coding DNA: TGTGCCAGCAGTGTAGACAGTAATGGCTACACCTTC. The chain carries TRBV2 and TRBJ1-2; tentatively, D is TRBD1 (5 bases). The CDR3 is made up of 12 amino acids. Trimming removed 4 bases at V and 6 bases at J, with 9 bases between. Germline lookup yields CDR1 SNHLY and CDR2 FYNNEI.

V and J are TRBV10-3 and TRBJ1-2; D may be TRBD1 (5 bases). The CDR3 totals 18 residues. Germline V CDR1 and CDR2: ENHRY, SYGVKD. V was trimmed by 0 bases and J by 0 bases, leaving 17 bases between them. DNA of the CDR3: TGTGCCATCAGTGAGTCGAAGGCAGGGCCGGTCTCTAACTATGGCTACACCTTC. Protein sequence: CAISESKAGPVSNYGYTF.

There are a few counts of this clone. V usage is TRBV3-1 (or the pseudogene TRBV3-2) and J usage is TRBJ1-1, with TRBD1 identical over 8 bases. Germline CDR1 and CDR2: LGHDT and YNNKEL (reference sequence). J lost 5 bases, V lost 2 bases, and 7 bases had no gene match. The CDR3 length is 15 residues. In DNA form, the CDR3 reads TGTGCCAGCAGCCAATCAAGCCAGGGGGCTACTGAAGCTTTCTTT. Translating gives CASSQSSQGATEAFF.

This clone has a single count. Other DNA sequences from this sample encode an identical CDR3 as well. The V gene is TRBV2, the J gene TRBJ2-7; the D is unclear. Trimming stripped 6 bases from V and 0 bases from J, with 9 bases between. CDR3 size: 13 residues. Germline-derived CDR1 and CDR2 are SNHLY and FYNNEI. CDR3 sequence (DNA): TGTGCCAGCAGCGTCCCCCTCTCCTACGAGCAGTACTTC. Translated: CASSVPLSYEQYF.

This sequence joins TRBV5-4 and TRBJ1-3; D perhaps matches TRBD1 (6 bases). The CDR3 runs 15 residues. Trimming took 2 bases from V and 4 from J, leaving 13 bases between them. Germline CDR1 reads SGHNT; CDR2 reads YYREEE (reference sequence). The CDR3 nucleotides are TGTGCCAGCAGCTTTAAAGGGGGTGGAGGAAACACCATATATTTT. As protein: CASSFKGGGGNTIYF.

V is TRBV2 and J is TRBJ1-3; 7 nucleotides align to TRBD1. CDR1 SNHLY and CDR2 FYNNEI come from the germline V gene. The CDR3 runs 14 residues. V lost 6 bases, J lost 2 bases, and 4 bases stayed unmatched. The CDR3 DNA is TGTGCCAGCAGCCCCGGGACAGCTGGAAACACCATATATTTT. Amino acids: CASSPGTAGNTIYF.

This chain connects TRBV5-1 to TRBJ2-7; TRBD1 agrees at 9 bases. V dropped 0 bases and J dropped 3; count of bases not matched to a gene: 7. CDR1 and CDR2 from the germline V gene are SGHRS and YFSETQ. The CDR3 sequence is 16 residues long. In DNA, the CDR3 is TGCGCCAGCAGCTTGGAACAGGGGGCGGTTGGCTACGAGCAGTACTTC. Encoded protein: CASSLEQGAVGYEQYF.

The chain uses TRBV4-1 and TRBJ2-2, with D possibly TRBD2 on 7 matching bases. In germline, CDR1 is MGHRA, CDR2 YSYEKL. CDR3 length: 18 residues. The V gene lost 0 bases and the J gene lost 1 base, with 15 bases spanning the gap. The CDR3 region is CASSQDPAGALNTGELFF. CDR3 nucleotides: TGCGCCAGCAGCCAAGATCCGGCGGGGGCCCTGAACACCGGGGAGCTGTTTTTT.

The chain joins TRBV27 to TRBJ1-1, with TRBD1 identical over 7 bases. The V gene's germline CDR1 is MNHEY and CDR2 SMNVEV (reference sequence). This CDR3 is 13 amino acids long. Losses at the gene ends were 5 bases for V and 7 bases for J; bases not matched to a gene: 7. The CDR3, as DNA: TGTGCCAGCAGTCTTTACAGGGGAAATGAAGCTTTCTTT. It codes for CASSLYRGNEAFF.

The chain recombines TRBV14 with TRBJ1-1, with TRBD1 as a possible D gene (6 bases). V lost 5 bases, J lost 0 bases, and 7 bases lay in between. The CDR3 length is 13 residues. Germline loops: CDR1 SGHDN, CDR2 FVKESK. The chain's CDR3 is CASSGDMNTEAFF. The DNA for the CDR3 is TGTGCCAGCAGCGGGGACATGAACACTGAAGCTTTCTTT.

A few counts support this clone. This chain uses TRBV29-1 with TRBJ2-1, with TRBD1 identical over 8 bases. The CDR3 is 15 amino acids. The junction had 11 bases not matched to a gene; V was cut back by 5 bases and J by 5 bases. The germline CDR1 and CDR2 sequences are SQVTM and ANQGSEA. The CDR3 region is CSVPTGQARNNEQFF. The CDR3 DNA follows: TGCAGCGTTCCCACGGGACAGGCTAGGAACAATGAGCAGTTCTTC.

The V gene is TRBV9, the J gene TRBJ2-7; 8 positions agree with TRBD1. Trimming removed 3 bases from V and 0 bases from J; junction bases left unmatched: 5. CDR3 length equals 15 residues. Germline V gene sequence: CDR1 SGDLS, CDR2 YYNGEE. Here the CDR3 reads CASSARDRSSYEQYF. The CDR3 nucleotides read TGTGCCAGCAGCGCCCGGGACAGGAGCTCCTACGAGCAGTACTTC. The full variable domain, its missing parts supplied by reference TRBV9 and TRBJ2-7, is DSGVTQTPKHLITATGQRVTLRCSPRSGDLSVYWYQQSLDQGLQFLIQYYNGEERAKGNILERFSAQQFPDLHSELNLSSLELGDSALYFCASSARDRSSYEQYFGPGTRLTVT.

The V gene is TRBV6-5, the J gene TRBJ2-3; no firm D call. The CDR3 runs 12 residues. Germline values: CDR1 MNHEY, CDR2 SVGAGI. The V gene lost 5 bases and the J gene lost 5 bases, with 8 bases spanning the gap. This CDR3 reads CASSRTGDTQYF. The CDR3, as DNA: TGTGCCAGCAGTCGTACCGGAGATACGCAGTATTTT.

This chain joins TRBV28 and TRBJ1-5; D perhaps matches TRBD1 (6 bases). V lost 5 bases, J lost 0 bases, and 14 bases lay in between. CDR3 length: 16 residues. CDR1 is MDHEN, CDR2 SYDVKM, per germline. The CDR3 region is CASSTAGDYSNQPQHF. The CDR3 nucleotides read TGTGCCAGCAGTACTGCAGGGGACTATAGCAATCAGCCCCAGCATTTT.

V usage is TRBV7-9 and J usage is TRBJ1-4; 7 bases align to TRBD1. Trimming cost V 2 bases and J 10 bases; bases outside gene matches: 7. CDR1 SEHNR and CDR2 FQNEAQ come from the germline V gene (reference sequence). This CDR3 contains 14 residues. CDR3 amino acids: CASSLTGEGRKLFF. The CDR3 bases are TGTGCCAGCAGCTTAACAGGGGAAGGGCGAAAACTGTTTTTT. The full variable domain, rest sourced from reference TRBV7-9 and TRBJ1-4, is DTGVSQNPRHKITKRGQNVTFRCDPISEHNRLYWYRQTLGQGPEFLTYFQNEAQLEKSRLLSDRFSAERPKGSFSTLEIQRTEQGDSAMYLCASSLTGEGRKLFFGSGTQLSVL.